This is a list of T cell receptor beta chains from one sample in a study of blood T cell repertoires in COVID-19. Assay used: immunoSEQ multiplex PCR; TCRdb lists only in-frame clones, some missing. The table includes about 55,000 clones, 90% detected once. Source material: peripheral blood. All receptors come from a man aged 40-55 years with acute or convalescent COVID-19. Each CDR3 is given with its conserved first and last residue. A D gene is named only where the DNA matches it firmly. Clone size is given for some rows only: seen once, a few or many times, or a class if the clone is expanded.

j_call v_call clone_size d_call cdr3_aa cdr3_nt
TRBJ2-1 TRBV29-1 - TRBD1 CSVRDRGPGNEQFF TGCAGCGTTCGGGACAGGGGGCCAGGTAATGAGCAGTTCTTC
TRBJ2-2 TRBV19 - TRBD2 CASSSERGGTGELFF TGTGCCAGTAGTTCGGAGCGGGGGGGGACCGGGGAGCTGTTTTTT
TRBJ2-1 TRBV7-9 - TRBD2 CASSLPSGPSSYNEQFF TGTGCCAGCAGCTTACCTAGCGGGCCCAGCTCCTACAATGAGCAGTTCTTC
TRBJ1-2 TRBV19 - - CASSIKGALTNYGYTF TGTGCCAGTAGTATAAAAGGAGCACTCACTAACTATGGCTACACCTTC
TRBJ1-2 TRBV11-3 - - CASSLEGARGYTF TGTGCCAGCAGCTTAGAGGGCGCGCGTGGCTACACCTTC
TRBJ1-5 TRBV6-2/TRBV6-3 - - CASSYSSGQPQHF TGTGCCAGCAGTTACTCATCGGGACAGCCCCAGCATTTT
TRBJ1-1 TRBV19 - - CASNTGSTEAFF TGTGCCAGTAATACAGGGAGCACTGAAGCTTTCTTT
TRBJ1-2 TRBV27 - TRBD1 CASSLKGGRGRLYGYTF TGTGCCAGCAGTTTAAAAGGAGGCAGGGGGCGACTCTATGGCTACACCTTC
TRBJ2-1 TRBV30 - - CAWSVLWEQFF TGTGCCTGGAGTGTACTGTGGGAGCAGTTCTTC
TRBJ1-6 TRBV7-9 - - CASSRSADSPLHF TGTGCCAGCAGCCGTAGCGCAGATTCACCCCTCCACTTT
TRBJ2-7 TRBV18 once - CASSPAALDGGGYEQYF TGTGCCAGCTCACCCGCGGCCCTAGACGGGGGTGGTTACGAGCAGTACTTC
TRBJ1-4 TRBV7-9 - - CASSLSLGGEKLFF TGTGCCAGCAGCTTGAGCCTGGGAGGTGAAAAACTGTTTTTT
TRBJ2-7 TRBV5-4 - - CASSFTWLYF TGTGCCAGCAGCTTTACATGGTTGTACTTC
TRBJ2-5 TRBV6-5 - - CASSFISRVSETQYF TGTGCCAGCAGTTTTATTTCCAGGGTCTCGGAGACCCAGTACTTC
TRBJ2-3 TRBV24-1 - TRBD1 CATSGGQGAADTQYF TGTGCCACCAGTGGAGGACAGGGGGCCGCAGATACGCAGTATTTT
TRBJ2-7 TRBV30 - TRBD2 CAWTTAGTKSEQYF TGTGCCTGGACAACCGCCGGGACTAAAAGCGAGCAGTACTTC
TRBJ2-2 TRBV24-1 - TRBD2 CATKIAGGSTGELFF TGTGCCACCAAAATAGCGGGAGGGAGCACCGGGGAGCTGTTTTTT
TRBJ1-3 TRBV30 - TRBD1 CAWSTRTGVSGNTIYF TGTGCCTGGAGTACAAGGACAGGGGTCTCTGGAAACACCATATATTTT
TRBJ1-6 TRBV27 - TRBD1 CASRTGRHSPLHF TGTGCCAGCAGGACAGGGCGGCATTCACCCCTCCACTTT
TRBJ2-5 TRBV27 - - CASRSVSETQYF TGTGCCTCTCGTTCGGTATCGGAGACCCAGTACTTC
TRBJ2-3 TRBV11-3 - TRBD2 CASRLTSGSTDTQYF TGTGCCAGCAGACTGACTAGCGGTAGCACAGATACGCAGTATTTT
TRBJ2-5 TRBV25-1 - - CASSERGGRWETQYF TGTGCCAGCAGTGAAAGGGGGGGGCGTTGGGAGACCCAGTACTTC
TRBJ2-1 TRBV25-1 - - CASSVLGTSYNEQFF TGTGCCAGCAGTGTCCTGGGCACTTCATACAATGAGCAGTTCTTC
TRBJ2-2 TRBV18 - - CASSPPSGNTGELFF TGTGCCAGCTCACCACCATCAGGGAACACCGGGGAGCTGTTTTTT
TRBJ2-7 TRBV2 - - CASSDRGYEQYF TGTGCCAGCAGTGACAGGGGCTACGAGCAGTACTTC
TRBJ2-1 TRBV5-1 - TRBD1 CASSLGQGAREQFF TGCGCCAGCAGCTTGGGTCAGGGGGCGAGGGAGCAGTTCTTC
TRBJ2-1 TRBV19 - TRBD2 CASSILPSGRTSDEQFF TGTGCCAGTAGTATCCTTCCTAGCGGGAGGACGAGCGATGAGCAGTTCTTC
TRBJ2-3 TRBV5-4 once TRBD2 CASRPGLAGSTDTQYF TGTGCCAGCAGACCCGGACTAGCGGGAAGCACAGATACGCAGTATTTT
TRBJ2-3 TRBV5-4 few - CASSNRASSTDTQYF TGTGCCAGCAGCAACAGGGCCTCTAGCACAGATACGCAGTATTTT
TRBJ1-2 TRBV9 - TRBD1 CASSVTSGTANYGYTF TGTGCCAGCAGCGTCACGTCCGGGACAGCTAACTATGGCTACACCTTC
TRBJ1-2 TRBV11-2 - - CASSSPGDYGYTF TGTGCCAGCAGCTCCCCAGGGGACTATGGCTACACCTTC
TRBJ2-1 TRBV9 - - CASSVVQGSSSSYNEQFF TGTGCCAGCAGCGTAGTCCAGGGTAGTTCGAGCTCCTACAATGAGCAGTTCTTC
TRBJ1-5 TRBV19 once - CASSIALEGQPQHF TGTGCCAGTAGTATTGCCTTGGAGGGGCAGCCCCAGCATTTT
TRBJ2-1 TRBV19 - TRBD2 CASSITAGPRNEQFF TGTGCCAGTAGTATAACAGCGGGGCCTAGGAATGAGCAGTTCTTC
TRBJ2-3 TRBV5-1 once - CASSPDIITDTQYF TGCGCCAGCAGCCCGGACATTATCACAGATACGCAGTATTTT
TRBJ2-7 TRBV5-1 - TRBD2 CASSPGLAGTSYEQYF TGCGCCAGCAGCCCCGGACTAGCGGGAACTTCCTACGAGCAGTACTTC
TRBJ1-4 TRBV5-5 - TRBD1 CASSVGGTGSEKLFF TGTGCCAGCAGCGTCGGGGGGACAGGGAGTGAAAAACTGTTTTTT
TRBJ2-3 TRBV5-8 - TRBD2 CASSWGLAANTDTQYF TGTGCCAGCAGCTGGGGACTAGCGGCAAACACAGATACGCAGTATTTT
TRBJ1-2 TRBV4-3 once TRBD1 CASSPGTGAFVGYTF TGCGCCAGCAGCCCGGGTACAGGGGCGTTCGTTGGCTACACCTTC
TRBJ2-7 TRBV6-2/TRBV6-3 - TRBD2 CASSYSPTSGRGRKGYEQYF TGTGCCAGCAGTTACTCTCCGACTAGCGGGAGAGGTCGAAAAGGGTACGAGCAGTACTTC
TRBJ2-1 TRBV6-5 - - CASIGGDSYNEQFF TGTGCCAGCATAGGCGGGGACTCCTACAATGAGCAGTTCTTC
TRBJ1-1 TRBV3-1/TRBV3-2 - - CASSQGGTEAFF TGTGCCAGCAGCCAGGGGGGGACTGAAGCTTTCTTT
TRBJ2-7 TRBV7-9 once - CASSLAGGSEQYF TGTGCCAGCAGCTTAGCGGGAGGTTCCGAGCAGTACTTC
TRBJ1-6 TRBV9 - - CASSVGGGMGNSPLHF TGTGCCAGCAGCGTAGGGGGAGGAATGGGTAATTCACCCCTCCACTTT
TRBJ2-1 TRBV7-2 - TRBD2 CASSLVGGRSYNEQFF TGTGCCAGCAGCTTAGTCGGCGGGAGGTCGTACAATGAGCAGTTCTTC
TRBJ2-3 TRBV5-4 - TRBD2 CASAAGLAGEGGTDTQYF TGTGCCAGCGCCGCGGGACTAGCGGGAGAGGGCGGCACAGATACGCAGTATTTT
TRBJ1-5 TRBV24-1 - - CATSRGEWGQPQHF TGTGCCACCAGTCGGGGGGAATGGGGCCAGCCCCAGCATTTT
TRBJ2-5 TRBV6-1 once - CASSELDSQETQYF TGTGCCAGCAGTGAATTAGACTCGCAGGAGACCCAGTACTTC
TRBJ2-7 TRBV10-1 - TRBD2 CASSAPGLAGPTVSYEQYF TGCGCCAGCAGTGCCCCCGGACTAGCGGGACCCACCGTGTCCTACGAGCAGTACTTC
TRBJ1-3 TRBV30 - - CAWSLTQENTIYF TGTGCCTGGAGTCTCACACAGGAGAACACCATATATTTT
TRBJ1-5 TRBV25-1 - TRBD1 CASSPSGQINQPQHF TGTGCCAGCTCACCCTCGGGACAGATCAATCAGCCCCAGCATTTT
TRBJ2-5 TRBV24-1 - TRBD2 CATSDLGTSGQETQYF TGTGCCACCAGTGACCTAGGGACTAGCGGGCAAGAGACCCAGTACTTC
TRBJ1-1 TRBV5-6 once - CASRGEGGNTEAFF TGTGCCAGCAGAGGGGAGGGGGGGAACACTGAAGCTTTCTTT
TRBJ1-2 TRBV7-2 - - CASSLTRTNYGYTF TGTGCCAGCAGCTTAACCAGAACTAACTATGGCTACACCTTC
TRBJ1-5 TRBV11-3 - - CASSLSERQPQHF TGTGCCAGCAGCTTATCCGAGAGACAGCCCCAGCATTTT
TRBJ2-1 TRBV5-1 - TRBD1 CASSLRNRGNEQFF TGCGCCAGCAGCCTACGGAACAGGGGCAATGAGCAGTTCTTC
TRBJ1-1 TRBV6-5 - - CARLDTAHFVAFF TGTGCCAGACTCGACACGGCCCACTTCGTGGCTTTCTTT
TRBJ1-1 TRBV30 - TRBD1 CAWSGTGVKGTEAFF TGTGCCTGGTCCGGGACAGGGGTAAAAGGGACTGAAGCTTTCTTT